This TCR beta chain was profiled in a study of blood T cells in healthy people across ages. The authors extracted at least 6 micrograms of total RNA per sample. Whole-study results and caveats: Diversity was estimated from one million T cells, and these estimates were considered underestimates. Strong correlation linked observed beta diversity and percent naive T cells.

Germline CDR1 and CDR2: LGHDT and YNNKEL (reference sequence). Trimming removed 1 base at V and 14 bases at J, with 12 bases between. CDR3 length: 12 amino acids. With respect to this clonotype: Antigen specificity is unknown.

Alongside a J-beta primer mix, a sample-barcoded 5' primer served in a second PCR lasting roughly 7 to 12 cycles. Every individual sample yielded 2.5 million or more paired-end reads (each containing CDR3). TCRdb analysed the 5' RACE reads with MiXCR anew, one entry per CDR3 protein. Of 700,000 to 800,000 distinct CDR3 sequences listed, about 42% are singletons. The rearrangement joins TRBV3-1 to TRBJ2-1; possible D gene TRBD2, 5 bases. The TCR sequence derives from a woman aged 55-70 years in good health. Sequences were obtained from blood. CDR3 in amino acids: CASSQGALREFF. The CDR3 nucleotides are TGTGCCAGCAGCCAAGGGGCCCTGAGGGAGTTCTTC.